The rows below give T cell receptor beta chains drawn from one sample of a study of cytomegalovirus exposure and HLA in healthy donors. Sequencing was performed with immunoSEQ multiplex PCR; in TCRdb, only in-frame clones are kept and a portion is missing. The sample contains more than 200,000 clones, approximately 79% of which appear only once. The sequenced material came from PBMCs. The receptors derive from a girl aged 2 to 9 in good health and CMV-seronegative. Both conserved end residues are part of each CDR3. A D gene is named only where the DNA matches it firmly. Some rows have no size entry. The others give once, few or many, or a class for an expanded clone.

-	TRBV7-2	TRBD2	TRBJ2-1	CASSSRTSGGARSYNEQFF	TGTGCCAGCAGCTCCCGGACTAGCGGGGGAGCTCGGTCCTACAATGAGCAGTTCTTC
-	TRBV15	-	TRBJ1-5	CATSRANQPQHF	TGTGCCACCAGCAGAGCAAATCAGCCCCAGCATTTT
few	TRBV7-2	-	TRBJ2-2	CASRPASVLNTGELFF	TGTGCCAGCAGACCCGCTAGCGTATTAAACACCGGGGAGCTGTTTTTT
-	TRBV23-1	TRBD1	TRBJ1-4	CASSTINRGGEKLFF	TGCGCCAGCAGCACAATTAACAGGGGCGGTGAAAAACTGTTTTTT
-	TRBV7-9	-	TRBJ2-7	CASSLVGVEQYF	TGTGCCAGCAGCTTAGTCGGGGTTGAGCAGTACTTC
-	TRBV10-1	-	TRBJ2-1	CASSARGAEDQFF	TGCGCCAGCAGTGCCCGGGGGGCGGAGGACCAGTTCTTC
-	TRBV18	TRBD1	TRBJ2-5	CASSLATGSEQTQYF	TGTGCCAGCTCACTAGCGACAGGGTCGGAACAGACCCAGTACTTC
-	TRBV19	TRBD1	TRBJ1-2	CASSMGQGISGYTF	TGTGCCAGTAGTATGGGACAGGGGATAAGTGGCTACACCTTC
few	TRBV4-2	TRBD2	TRBJ2-3	CASSQGREGFTDTQYF	TGTGCCAGCAGCCAAGGGCGGGAGGGATTCACAGATACGCAGTATTTT
-	TRBV19	-	TRBJ2-5	CASSPFRGSETQYF	TGTGCCAGTAGTCCGTTCAGGGGAAGTGAGACCCAGTACTTC
-	TRBV2	-	TRBJ1-2	CASIRGGLRGYTF	TGTGCCAGCATCCGGGGGGGGTTGAGGGGCTACACCTTC
-	TRBV4-1	-	TRBJ2-7	CASSPVFASEQYF	TGCGCCAGCAGCCCCGTATTCGCGTCAGAGCAGTACTTC
-	TRBV7-2	-	TRBJ2-7	CASSATSRQSYEQYF	TGTGCCAGCAGCGCGACTAGTCGCCAAAGCTACGAGCAGTACTTC
-	TRBV19	-	TRBJ1-4	CASSIQGLEKLFF	TGTGCCAGTAGTATACAGGGCTTGGAAAAACTGTTTTTT
-	TRBV27	TRBD1	TRBJ1-2	CASHNSGGGGYTF	TGTGCCAGTCACAACTCAGGGGGCGGAGGCTACACCTTC
-	TRBV6-1	TRBD1	TRBJ1-5	CASRSGQRNQPQHF	TGTGCCAGCCGTTCGGGACAGAGAAATCAGCCCCAGCATTTT
-	TRBV10-3	TRBD2	TRBJ2-1	CAISVERENEQFF	TGTGCCATCAGTGTGGAGCGGGAGAATGAGCAGTTCTTC
few	TRBV5-4	-	TRBJ2-3	CASSSGTKSTDTQYF	TGTGCCAGCAGCTCCGGGACAAAGAGCACAGATACGCAGTATTTT
once	TRBV4-1	-	TRBJ1-1	CASSQVYRPEAFF	TGCGCCAGCAGCCAAGTTTACAGGCCTGAAGCTTTCTTT
few	TRBV7-6	TRBD2	TRBJ2-1	CASSSSGGAVEQFF	TGTGCCAGCAGTTCCAGCGGGGGGGCCGTTGAGCAGTTCTTC
-	TRBV6-1	-	TRBJ1-2	CASRTGYYGYTF	TGTGCCAGCAGAACAGGGTACTATGGCTACACCTTC
-	TRBV13	-	TRBJ2-5	CASSSGDQETQYF	TGTGCCAGCAGCTCCGGAGACCAAGAGACCCAGTACTTC
-	TRBV5-4	-	TRBJ1-2	CASSLPGRQLYGYTF	TGTGCCAGCAGCTTGCCCGGGAGGCAGCTCTATGGCTACACCTTC
-	TRBV5-1	-	TRBJ1-4	CASSLASGLFNEKLFF	TGCGCCAGCAGCTTAGCGTCGGGTCTTTTTAATGAAAAACTGTTTTTT
once	TRBV4-1	TRBD2	TRBJ2-1	CASSRQVPVSGGYNEQFF	TGCGCCAGCAGCCGACAGGTGCCGGTTAGCGGGGGTTACAATGAGCAGTTCTTC
-	TRBV2	-	TRBJ2-3	CASKAGISTDTQYF	TGTGCCAGCAAGGCAGGGATAAGCACAGATACGCAGTATTTT
-	TRBV27	-	TRBJ1-4	CASSFNQANEKLFF	TGTGCCAGCAGTTTCAACCAGGCCAATGAAAAACTGTTTTTT
-	TRBV27	-	TRBJ1-1	CASSGGGREGTEAFF	TGTGCCAGCAGTGGGGGGGGGCGGGAGGGCACTGAAGCTTTCTTT
-	TRBV5-5	TRBD1	TRBJ2-3	CASSFTGGPDTQYF	TGTGCCAGCAGTTTTACAGGGGGCCCAGATACGCAGTATTTT
-	TRBV5-1	-	TRBJ2-1	CASSTPTSSSYNEQFF	TGCGCCAGCAGCACACCGACTTCAAGCTCCTACAATGAGCAGTTCTTC
-	TRBV6-1	TRBD1	TRBJ1-3	CASHGTGTNTIYF	TGTGCCAGCCATGGGACAGGGACAAACACCATATATTTT
few	TRBV5-1	-	TRBJ2-7	CASSFSVSYEQYF	TGCGCCAGCAGCTTTAGCGTCTCCTACGAGCAGTACTTC
-	TRBV5-1	-	TRBJ1-4	CASSLDLQGGNEKLFF	TGCGCCAGCAGCTTGGACCTACAGGGAGGGAATGAAAAACTGTTTTTT
few	TRBV27	-	TRBJ2-4	CASSPGENIQYF	TGTGCCAGCTCACCGGGGGAAAACATTCAGTACTTC
-	TRBV6-1	-	TRBJ2-7	CASSEAPSGLVRLDEQYF	TGTGCCAGCAGTGAAGCCCCCTCAGGGCTCGTGCGGCTAGACGAGCAGTACTTC
once	TRBV19	TRBD1	TRBJ1-2	CASSAPGQGNYGYTF	TGTGCCAGTAGTGCGCCGGGACAGGGAAACTATGGCTACACCTTC
-	TRBV7-9	TRBD1	TRBJ1-1	CASSRLQGDTEAFF	TGTGCCAGCAGCAGACTACAGGGGGACACTGAAGCTTTCTTT
-	TRBV7-9	-	TRBJ1-1	CASSLGMNTEAFF	TGTGCCAGCAGCCTAGGTATGAACACTGAAGCTTTCTTT
-	TRBV5-1	-	TRBJ2-7	CASSFTGYSYEQYF	TGCGCCAGCAGCTTCACAGGGTACTCCTACGAGCAGTACTTC
-	TRBV29-1	-	TRBJ1-2	CSVDYNRALGDYGYTF	TGCAGCGTTGACTACAATCGGGCCCTAGGGGACTATGGCTACACCTTC
few	TRBV5-4	-	TRBJ1-2	CASSPARENYGYTF	TGTGCCAGCAGCCCTGCAAGGGAGAACTATGGCTACACCTTC
-	TRBV11-3	TRBD2	TRBJ2-1	CASSSMTSESEQFF	TGTGCCAGCAGCTCCATGACTAGCGAAAGTGAGCAGTTCTTC
-	TRBV27	-	TRBJ2-1	CASSLTQRGAGRVGNEQFF	TGTGCCAGCAGCCTTACCCAACGGGGGGCGGGACGTGTCGGCAATGAGCAGTTCTTC
-	TRBV11-2	-	TRBJ1-2	CASSPGRINYGYTF	TGTGCCAGCAGCCCTGGCAGGATTAACTATGGCTACACCTTC
-	TRBV19	-	TRBJ1-2	CASSVARAIANYGYTF	TGTGCCAGTAGTGTGGCCAGGGCGATTGCTAACTATGGCTACACCTTC
-	TRBV11-2	TRBD1	TRBJ2-1	CASSLGQGAYNEQFF	TGTGCCAGCAGCTTAGGCCAGGGGGCCTACAATGAGCAGTTCTTC
once	TRBV4-2	TRBD1	TRBJ2-7	CASSQGDRVFEQYF	TGTGCCAGCAGCCAAGGGGACAGGGTATTCGAGCAGTACTTC
-	TRBV9	-	TRBJ2-1	CASSPSGTSYNEQFF	TGTGCCAGCAGCCCCTCCGGGACTTCCTACAATGAGCAGTTCTTC
-	TRBV4-2	TRBD1	TRBJ1-5	CASSQTDRDQPQHF	TGTGCCAGCAGCCAAACGGACAGGGATCAGCCCCAGCATTTT
-	TRBV15	-	TRBJ2-6	CATSRRRVDGANVLTF	TGTGCCACCAGCAGACGGAGGGTGGATGGGGCCAACGTCCTGACTTTC
-	TRBV5-4	-	TRBJ2-3	CASSLDLGTDTQYF	TGTGCCAGCAGCTTGGATTTAGGCACAGATACGCAGTATTTT
-	TRBV7-2	TRBD1	TRBJ2-7	CASSRRDSTYEQYF	TGTGCCAGCAGCCGACGGGACAGTACCTACGAGCAGTACTTC
-	TRBV11-2	TRBD1	TRBJ1-1	CASQGTGGYTEAFF	TGTGCCAGCCAGGGGACAGGGGGATACACTGAAGCTTTCTTT
-	TRBV4-1	TRBD2	TRBJ2-5	CASSPRLAGGETQYF	TGCGCCAGCAGCCCCCGACTAGCGGGGGGGGAGACCCAGTACTTC
-	TRBV4-2	-	TRBJ2-5	CASSQVKGVQLETQYF	TGTGCCAGCAGCCAAGTTAAGGGGGTTCAATTAGAGACCCAGTACTTC
-	TRBV23-1	TRBD1	TRBJ1-1	CASSQLDRGPSGENTEAFF	TGCGCCAGCAGTCAACTGGACAGGGGGCCATCGGGAGAGAACACTGAAGCTTTCTTT
-	TRBV7-2	TRBD1	TRBJ1-2	CASSPRDRNYGYTF	TGTGCCAGCAGCCCTCGGGACAGAAACTATGGCTACACCTTC
once	TRBV5-4	TRBD2	TRBJ2-5	CASSMGASGGQETQYF	TGTGCCAGCAGTATGGGGGCTAGCGGGGGCCAAGAGACCCAGTACTTC
-	TRBV5-6	-	TRBJ2-4	CASSPTPGAPENIQYF	TGTGCCAGCAGCCCAACCCCAGGGGCGCCTGAAAACATTCAGTACTTC